The source of this T cell receptor (beta chain) is a study of preoperative IRX-2 immunotherapy in early breast cancer. This clone was counted between two and nine times. This table comes from immunoSEQ multiplex PCR, and its TCRdb copy is limited to in-frame clones, with some not included. Seen here are 35,000 to 40,000 clones, approximately 85% observed once, and the top ten hold about 1.5%. Noted treatment: preoperative locoregional IRX-2 cytokine immunotherapy. This phase Ib study tested locoregional IRX-2 cytokine immunotherapy given before surgery. This CDR3 comprises 14 residues. Germline CDR1 LNHDA, CDR2 SQIVND (reference sequence). V dropped 2 bases and J dropped 8 bases, with 12 bases sitting between them.

The gene calls are TRBV19 and TRBJ1-4; D gene ambiguous. The sequences come from lymph node tissue, collected after IRX-2 immunotherapy. This TCR was sampled from a human donor with breast cancer. CDR3 residues: CASSIIASGEKLFF. CDR3 nucleotide sequence: TGTGCCAGTAGTATAATCGCTTCTGGAGAAAAACTGTTTTTT.